The 24 T cell receptor beta chains reported below all come from one sample, sequenced in a study of cytomegalovirus exposure and HLA in healthy donors. A multiplex PCR was run with 60 Vbeta primers and 13 Jbeta primers. The protocol was immunoSEQ multiplex PCR, while the TCRdb copy is restricted to in-frame clones and leaves out a portion. The data hold about 140,000 clones, with approximately 80% observed a single time. Material: PBMCs. Every receptor here comes from a woman in her forties or fifties in good health and CMV-seropositive.

The CDR3, as DNA: TGTGTAGGGGGGGCTTATACTGAAGCTTTCTTT. It translates to CVGGAYTEAFF. The rearrangement links TRBV15 to TRBJ1-1, with a possible D match to TRBD1 (6 bases). The CDR3 sequence is 11 residues long. Germline CDR1 reads LNHNV; CDR2 reads YYDKDF (reference sequence).

V and J are TRBV14 and TRBJ1-1; D is unresolved. Germline loops: CDR1 SGHDN, CDR2 FVKESK. The CDR3 sequence is 12 residues long. Between the trimmed V and J ends, which lost 1 base and 4 bases, there was a span of 4 bases. The CDR3 protein is CASSQAVTEAFF. The CDR3 DNA reads TGTGCCAGCAGCCAAGCAGTCACTGAAGCTTTCTTT.

The CDR3 here is CASSGPLAGGPAGELFF. As DNA, the CDR3 is TGTGCCAGCAGCGGACCACTAGCGGGGGGGCCAGCCGGGGAGCTGTTTTTT. V is TRBV5-6 and J is TRBJ2-2; TRBD2 matches 13 bases. CDR3 size: 17 residues. Germline CDR1 and CDR2: SGHDT and YYEEEE. With 4 bases clipped from V and 6 bases from J, the junction kept 9 bases outside the gene matches.

The rearrangement links TRBV4-1 to TRBJ2-5; 14 bases are a match to TRBD2. CDR3 length: 16 amino acids. CDR1 is MGHRA, CDR2 YSYEKL, per germline. Unmatched junction bases numbered 8, after V lost 4 bases and J lost 7 bases. The chain's CDR3 is CASSRQTSGGGGTQYF. The CDR3 nucleotides are TGCGCCAGCAGCCGCCAGACTAGCGGGGGGGGCGGGACCCAGTACTTC.

The rearrangement joins TRBV12-5 to TRBJ1-1; perhaps TRBD1 as D (5 bases). Trimming cost V 7 bases and J 1 base, with 13 bases left between them. Germline V gives CDR1 LGHNT, CDR2 FRNRAP. This CDR3 contains 14 residues. CDR3 nucleotides: TGTGCTAGTGCCAACCCCAGGGAGAACACTGAAGCTTTCTTT. It encodes CASANPRENTEAFF.

The chain employs TRBV5-5 and TRBJ1-1, with D unclear. CDR1 and CDR2 (germline): SGHKS, YYEKEE (reference sequence). Trimming left V 0 bases short and J 6 bases short, with 9 bases between. This CDR3 has 13 amino acids. CDR3 residues: CASSLVSYAEAFF. The CDR3 region has the DNA TGTGCCAGCAGCTTGGTGTCGTATGCTGAAGCTTTCTTT.

The chain has TRBV9 and TRBJ1-2, with 8 bases that match TRBD1. Germline V gene lookup returns CDR1 SGDLS and CDR2 YYNGEE. The V and J ends lost 3 bases and 2 bases, in that order; junction bases with no gene match: 3. The CDR3 sequence is 14 residues long. CDR3 coding DNA: TGTGCCAGCAGCGCGCGGACAGGGAACTATGGCTACACCTTC. This translates into CASSARTGNYGYTF.

This sequence joins TRBV6-5 and TRBJ1-1, with TRBD1 identical over 7 bases. J was trimmed by 1 base and V by 6 bases; bases with no gene match: 5. CDR1 is MNHEY and CDR2 is SVGAGI in the germline V gene. CDR3 length equals 14 residues. The CDR3 coding sequence is TGTGCCAGCAGAAAGGCAGGGGGGAACACTGAAGCTTTCTTT. The encoded protein is CASRKAGGNTEAFF.

J is TRBJ1-2 and V is TRBV19; weak D call: TRBD1 (6 bases). CDR3 size: 14 residues. The V gene lost 6 bases and the J gene lost 3 bases, with 14 bases spanning the gap. Germline values: CDR1 LNHDA, CDR2 SQIVND (reference sequence). CDR3 DNA sequence: TGTGCCAGTAGGACGGCAGGGGTGGACTATGGCTACACCTTC. Its protein product is CASRTAGVDYGYTF.

The chain has TRBV6-7 and TRBJ1-5; 7 positions match TRBD1. TRBV6-7 is classed as an ORF, of uncertain function. This CDR3 contains 15 residues. The V and J ends lost 7 bases and 0 bases, in that order; junction bases with no gene match: 6. This CDR3 is CASTGGINSNQPQHF. CDR3 coding DNA: TGTGCCAGCACAGGGGGGATCAATAGCAATCAGCCCCAGCATTTT.

This clone was found a few times. The V call is TRBV5-1, the J call TRBJ1-3; D perhaps matches TRBD1 (6 bases). CDR1 and CDR2 (germline): SGHRS, YFSETQ. V was cut by 4 bases and J by 0 bases, with 11 bases left in between. The CDR3 has 15 residues. For the CDR3, the DNA is TGCGCCAGCAGCCCGGAACAGGGCTCTGGAAACACCATATATTTT. Translated, it gives CASSPEQGSGNTIYF.

CDR3 protein: CASTRRGGQETQYF. The CDR3 nucleotides are TGTGCCAGCACCCGCAGGGGCGGTCAAGAGACCCAGTACTTC. V and J are TRBV5-4 and TRBJ2-5; tentative D call: TRBD1 (6 bases). Trimming left V 6 bases short and J 2 bases short, with 14 bases between. The CDR3 is 14 amino acids. Per the germline V gene, CDR1 is SGHNT and CDR2 is YYREEE (reference sequence).

J is TRBJ1-4 and V is TRBV2; D ambiguous. Germline CDR1 and CDR2: SNHLY and FYNNEI. V was trimmed by 7 bases and J by 7 bases, leaving 4 bases between them. The CDR3 consists of 10 residues. The CDR3 loop reads CASKSEKLFF. The CDR3 DNA reads TGTGCCAGCAAGAGTGAAAAACTGTTTTTT. Full variable domain (outside the CDR3, taken from reference TRBV2 and TRBJ1-4): EPEVTQTPSHQVTQMGQEVILRCVPISNHLYFYWYRQILGQKVEFLVSFYNNEISEKSEIFDDQFSVERPDGSNFTLKIRSTKLEDSAMYFCASKSEKLFFGSGTQLSVL.

The chain recombines TRBV6-1 with TRBJ1-2; TRBD1 matches 7 bases. CDR3 size: 13 residues. Germline V CDR1 and CDR2: MNHNS, SASEGT. J was trimmed by 2 bases and V by 9 bases; bases with no gene match: 6. CDR3 sequence reads: CASSLTGNYGYTF. CDR3 coding DNA: TGTGCCAGTTCCTTGACAGGGAACTATGGCTACACCTTC.

V gene TRBV28 combines with J gene TRBJ2-7; maybe TRBD2 (5 bases). The V gene lost 2 bases and the J gene lost 3 bases, with 8 bases spanning the gap. This CDR3 spans 13 amino acids. The germline CDR1 and CDR2 sequences are MDHEN and SYDVKM. The CDR3 sequence: CASSLGRDYEQYF. CDR3 bases: TGTGCCAGCAGTTTAGGGAGAGACTACGAGCAGTACTTC.

The rearrangement links TRBV11-2 to TRBJ2-3; a possible D gene is TRBD2 (6 bases). Germline CDR1 reads SGHAT; CDR2 reads FQNNGV. CDR3 length: 15 amino acids. Trimming removed 4 bases from V and 0 bases from J, with 11 bases in between. The CDR3 loop reads CASSSGGASTDTQYF. Written as DNA, the CDR3 is TGTGCCAGCAGCTCAGGAGGGGCTAGCACAGATACGCAGTATTTT.

This chain uses TRBV7-8 with TRBJ1-1; TRBD1 is a possible D gene (6 bases). The germline V gene encodes CDR1 SGHVS and CDR2 FQNEAQ. The germline V and J ends were trimmed by 2 bases and 1 base, with 8 bases remaining between them. CDR3 length: 14 amino acids. The CDR3 DNA is TGTGCCAGCAGCTTACAGGGGTCGAACACTGAAGCTTTCTTT. Protein sequence: CASSLQGSNTEAFF.

The chain employs TRBV5-1 and TRBJ2-3; D ambiguous. The V and J ends lost 0 bases and 0 bases respectively, with 11 bases between them. The CDR3 is made up of 16 amino acids. Germline V lookup: CDR1 SGHRS, CDR2 YFSETQ. CDR3 in amino acids: CASSLDGSLSTDTQYF. In nucleotides, the CDR3 is TGCGCCAGCAGCTTGGATGGCTCTTTAAGCACAGATACGCAGTATTTT. The whole variable domain, remainder taken from reference TRBV5-1 and TRBJ2-3, is KAGVTQTPRYLIKTRGQQVTLSCSPISGHRSVSWYQQTPGQGLQFLFEYFSETQRNKGNFPGRFSGRQFSNSRSEMNVSTLELGDSALYLCASSLDGSLSTDTQYFGPGTRLTVL.

This clone was picked up one time. The chain has TRBV30 and TRBJ2-2, with D hard to call. Trimming removed 7 bases from V and 1 base from J, with 16 bases in between. CDR3 size: 15 residues. Germline CDR1 and CDR2: GTSNPN and SVGIG (reference sequence). The CDR3 reads CALPSGSGNTGELFF. The CDR3 nucleotides are TGTGCCTTACCATCCGGGTCGGGGAACACCGGGGAGCTGTTTTTT.

This clone was seen more than once but under ten times. V and J are TRBV6-5 and TRBJ1-2, with D tentatively TRBD1 (6 bases). CDR1 and CDR2 from the germline V gene are MNHEY and SVGAGI. The CDR3 sequence is 13 residues long. Trimming took 6 bases from V and 2 from J, leaving 10 bases between them. CDR3 sequence: CASRTTGNYGYTF. CDR3 nucleotide sequence: TGTGCCAGCAGGACCACAGGGAACTATGGCTACACCTTC.

The V gene is TRBV7-9, the J gene TRBJ2-1; TRBD2 matches 10 bases. Trimming cost V 8 bases and J 7 bases; bases outside gene matches: 8. This CDR3 comprises 14 residues. CDR1 is SEHNR, CDR2 FQNEAQ, per germline (reference sequence). This CDR3 reads CASLSLSGGNEQFF. In DNA, the CDR3 is TGTGCCAGCCTGAGCCTTAGCGGGGGGAATGAGCAGTTCTTC. Supplemented by reference TRBV7-9 and TRBJ2-1, the full variable domain reads DTGVSQNPRHKITKRGQNVTFRCDPISEHNRLYWYRQTLGQGPEFLTYFQNEAQLEKSRLLSDRFSAERPKGSFSTLEIQRTEQGDSAMYLCASLSLSGGNEQFFGPGTRLTVL.

V and J are TRBV7-3 and TRBJ2-5, with 9 bases matching TRBD1. Trimming removed 5 bases from V and 1 base from J; junction bases left unmatched: 8. Germline V gene data show CDR1 as SGHTA and CDR2 as FQGTGA. CDR3 length: 16 residues. CDR3 amino acids: CASSLGTGYGQETQYF. The CDR3 DNA follows: TGTGCCAGCAGCCTCGGGACAGGGTATGGCCAAGAGACCCAGTACTTC.

To note about this clone: The germline gene is not matched at one end of the junction; a read error may be the cause. Other DNA sequences within the sample encode an identical CDR3. The chain couples TRBV7-7 to TRBJ2-5; a weak D match, TRBD1 (5 bases). The CDR3 totals 13 residues. Germline V gives CDR1 SSHAT, CDR2 FNYEAQ (reference sequence). The CDR3 loop is CASSLVQGETQYF. In DNA, the CDR3 is TGTGCTAGCAGCTTAGTTCAGGGAGAGACCCAGTACTTC.

This clone came up once. The chain recombines TRBV4-3 with TRBJ2-3; TRBD2 matches 7 bases. The CDR3 length is 15 residues. Germline lookup yields CDR1 LGHNA and CDR2 YSLEER. J was trimmed by 0 bases and V by 4 bases; bases with no gene match: 4. The CDR3 DNA sequence: TGCGCCAGCAGCCTAGGCGGGGGTAGCACAGATACGCAGTATTTT. Its translation is CASSLGGGSTDTQYF.